One sample yielded the 13 T cell receptor beta chains listed below, sequenced in a study of T and B cells in COVID-19 patients. Multiplex PCR with BIOMED2 TRB-A/B primer pools amplified TRB rearrangements. TCRdb ran MiXCR on the multiplex PCR reads and lists one entry per CDR3 protein. The sample contains approximately 13,000 distinct CDR3 sequences, 25% to 30% of which appear only once. Blood genomic DNA input for TRB amplification was about 240-500 ng. Sequencing used blood. Every receptor here comes from a human donor who had recovered from COVID-19.

In this sample, this clonotype is medium-sized. The chain carries TRBV27 and TRBJ2-2; no clear D. CDR3 size: 16 residues. V was trimmed by 4 bases and J by 0 bases, leaving 12 bases between them. Germline values: CDR1 MNHEY, CDR2 SMNVEV (reference sequence). CDR3 in amino acids: CASSYIRATNTGELFF. CDR3 DNA: TGTGCCAGCAGTTATATCCGAGCGACGAACACCGGGGAGCTGTTTTTT.

By sample fraction, this clonotype is medium-sized. CDR3 DNA sequence: TGTGCCAGCGGAGACAGGGTTAGGTACGAGCAGTACTTC. It translates to CASGDRVRYEQYF. The chain is built from TRBV27 and TRBJ2-7; 7 nucleotides line up with TRBD1. J lost 4 bases, V lost 8 bases, and 8 bases had no gene match. The CDR3 consists of 13 residues. Germline values: CDR1 MNHEY, CDR2 SMNVEV (reference sequence).

This clonotype has just a few counts. This rearrangement joins TRBV12-3 or TRBV12-4 to TRBJ1-1; 8 bases fit TRBD1. The CDR3 is 14 residues long. Trimming cost V 3 bases and J 5 bases; bases outside gene matches: 5. CDR3 sequence reads: CASSFQGAWTEAFF. The CDR3 DNA reads as TGTGCCAGCAGTTTTCAGGGGGCCTGGACTGAAGCTTTCTTT.

V and J are TRBV20-1 and TRBJ2-1; D perhaps matches TRBD2 (6 bases). Per germline, CDR1 DFQATT and CDR2 SNEGSKA (reference sequence). The CDR3 loop spans 16 amino acids. Between the trimmed V and J ends, which lost 0 bases and 0 bases, there was a span of 12 bases. CDR3 in DNA: TGCAGTGCTAGAGAAGGGCTAGCGAGCTCCTACAATGAGCAGTTCTTC. It is translated as CSAREGLASSYNEQFF.

This clonotype ranks as medium-sized. The chain couples TRBV19 to TRBJ2-7; 8 bases map to TRBD1. The CDR3 has 14 amino acids. V was clipped by 5 bases and J by 2 bases; unmatched bases: 5. CDR1 LNHDA and CDR2 SQIVND come from the germline V gene (reference sequence). CDR3 sequence reads: CASSFGQGPYEQYF. The CDR3 nucleotides are TGTGCCAGTAGTTTCGGACAGGGACCCTACGAGCAGTACTTC.

Concerning this clonotype: A much larger clone is a single base away; this may be a read error. This rearrangement joins TRBV27 to TRBJ2-1; TRBD2 matches at 10 bases. Per germline, CDR1 MNHEY and CDR2 SMNVEV (reference sequence). CDR3 length: 18 residues. V lost 5 bases and J lost 1; bases outside the gene matches: 11. CDR3 DNA: TGTGCCAGCAGTCTCCGAGCTAGCGGGAGTACATCCTACAATGAGCAGTTCTTC. Translation gives CASSLRASGSTSYNEQFF.

The rearrangement joins TRBV6-2 or TRBV6-3 to TRBJ2-1, with 7 bases that match TRBD2. Germline assignment: CDR1 MNHEY and CDR2 SVGEGT. V shed 0 bases, J shed 2 bases, and the junction held 4 bases outside the gene matches. The CDR3 spans 16 residues. The DNA for the CDR3 is TGTGCCAGCAGTTACTCGGCTAGCGGAGCCTACAATGAGCAGTTCTTC. Protein sequence: CASSYSASGAYNEQFF.

The chain joins TRBV7-6 to TRBJ1-5; D is uncertain. Germline CDR1 is SGHVS and CDR2 is FNYEAQ. The V end lost 3 bases, the J end lost 2 bases, and 8 bases lay between the germline ends. This CDR3 is 14 amino acids long. CDR3 coding DNA: TGTGCCAGCAGCTTTTCCCCCGGCAATCAGCCCCAGCATTTT. This sequence encodes CASSFSPGNQPQHF.

The chain is built from TRBV6-1 and TRBJ2-1, with 8 positions matching TRBD2. CDR1 and CDR2 from the germline V gene are MNHNS and SASEGT. The CDR3 has 16 amino acids. The trim removed 6 bases at V and 8 bases at J, leaving 15 bases unmatched. The CDR3 region has the DNA TGTGCCAGCAGCCGGGCGGTGTCGGGGGGGCCGGATGAGCAGTTCTTC. Translating it yields CASSRAVSGGPDEQFF.

The chain joins TRBV12-3 or TRBV12-4 to TRBJ1-5, with D maybe TRBD1 (5 bases). The germline V and J ends were trimmed by 0 bases and 6 bases, with 15 bases remaining between them. The CDR3 is made up of 16 amino acids. The CDR3 loop reads CASSLAPRGASQPQHF. The CDR3 DNA follows: TGTGCCAGCAGTTTAGCGCCGAGAGGGGCTAGTCAGCCCCAGCATTTT.

This clonotype was recorded a few times. CDR3 in amino acids: CASSFSGGANYGYTF. CDR3 DNA: TGTGCCAGCAGTTTCTCTGGCGGCGCTAACTATGGCTACACCTTC. The chain has TRBV12-3 or TRBV12-4 and TRBJ1-2; no clear D gene. V gave up 3 bases and J gave up 0 bases, with 11 bases separating them. The CDR3 extends over 15 amino acids.

By sample fraction, this clonotype is medium-sized. The rearrangement uses TRBV30 and TRBJ2-7; D perhaps matches TRBD1 (5 bases). Germline loops: CDR1 GTSNPN, CDR2 SVGIG (reference sequence). V was clipped by 4 bases and J by 1 base, with 8 bases between them. This CDR3 comprises 12 residues. Here the CDR3 DNA reads TGTGCCTGGATGGGGCCGTCCTACGAGCAGTACTTC. Translation gives CAWMGPSYEQYF.

The chain carries TRBV12-3 or TRBV12-4 and TRBJ1-1; D not certain. V lost 9 bases, J lost 1 base, and 15 bases lay in between. The CDR3 covers 14 residues. For the CDR3, the DNA is TGTGCCAGTTCCACCTATCAAGCGAACACTGAAGCTTTCTTT. It codes for CASSTYQANTEAFF.